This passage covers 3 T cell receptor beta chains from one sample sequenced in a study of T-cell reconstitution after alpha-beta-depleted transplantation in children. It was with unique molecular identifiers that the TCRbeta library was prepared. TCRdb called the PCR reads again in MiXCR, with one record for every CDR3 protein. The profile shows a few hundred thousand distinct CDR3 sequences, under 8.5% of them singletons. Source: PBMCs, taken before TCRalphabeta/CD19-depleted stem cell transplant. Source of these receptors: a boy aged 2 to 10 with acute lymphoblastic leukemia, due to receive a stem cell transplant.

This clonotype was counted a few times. This chain's CDR3 is CASSSGQGNTGELFF. In DNA form, the CDR3 reads TGTGCCAGCAGTTCCGGACAGGGGAACACCGGGGAGCTGTTTTTT. The J gene is TRBJ2-2, the V gene TRBV28, with TRBD1 matching 8 bases. The CDR3 is 15 residues long. CDR1 MDHEN and CDR2 SYDVKM come from the germline V gene. With 4 bases clipped from V and 1 base from J, the junction kept 2 bases outside the gene matches.

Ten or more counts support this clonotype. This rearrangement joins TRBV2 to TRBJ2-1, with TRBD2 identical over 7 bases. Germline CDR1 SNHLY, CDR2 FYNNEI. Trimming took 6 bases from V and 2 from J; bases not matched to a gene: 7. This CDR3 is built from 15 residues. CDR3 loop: CASRRWGGAYNEQFF. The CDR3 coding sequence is TGTGCCAGCAGGAGATGGGGGGGAGCCTACAATGAGCAGTTCTTC. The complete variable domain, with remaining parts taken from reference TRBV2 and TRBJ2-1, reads EPEVTQTPSHQVTQMGQEVILRCVPISNHLYFYWYRQILGQKVEFLVSFYNNEISEKSEIFDDQFSVERPDGSNFTLKIRSTKLEDSAMYFCASRRWGGAYNEQFFGPGTRLTVL.

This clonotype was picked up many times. The DNA of the CDR3 is TGTGCCAGCAGCTTAGAGCGCAATCAGCCCCAGCATTTT. Amino acids: CASSLERNQPQHF. V gene TRBV7-2 combines with J gene TRBJ1-5, with unresolved D. V was cut by 1 base and J by 2 bases, with 3 bases left in between. Germline CDR1 is SGHTA and CDR2 is FQGNSA. The CDR3 totals 13 residues.